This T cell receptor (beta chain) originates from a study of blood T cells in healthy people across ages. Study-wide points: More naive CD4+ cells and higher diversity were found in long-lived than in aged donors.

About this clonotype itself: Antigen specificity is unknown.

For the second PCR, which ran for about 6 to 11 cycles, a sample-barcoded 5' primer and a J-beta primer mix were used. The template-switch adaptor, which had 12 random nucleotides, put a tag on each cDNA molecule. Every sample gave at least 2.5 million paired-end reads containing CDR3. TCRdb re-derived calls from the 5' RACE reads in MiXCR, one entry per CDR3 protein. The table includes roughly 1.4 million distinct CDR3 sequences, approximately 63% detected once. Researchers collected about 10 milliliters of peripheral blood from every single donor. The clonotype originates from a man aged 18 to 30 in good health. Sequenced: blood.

CDR3 in amino acids: CASFYGSGTGGNTEAFF. CDR3 in DNA: TGCGCCAGCTTTTATGGGTCCGGGACAGGGGGGAACACTGAAGCTTTCTTT. The V and J genes are TRBV5-1 and TRBJ1-1, with 11 bases matching TRBD1. CDR3 length equals 17 residues. Per the germline V gene, CDR1 is SGHRS and CDR2 is YFSETQ. J gave up 1 base and V 7 bases, and 12 bases lay outside the gene matches.